This T cell receptor beta chain derives from a study of shared clonotypes between healthy human individuals. Turning to the study itself: Per donor, CD8 memory used one plate, CD8 naive used two, CD4 memory used three and CD4 naive used three.

In its sample, this clone was seen once. An assay was performed, and its level was deep. In the study's own analysis: ImmunoSEQ supplied junction-only sequences lacking quality scores, so filtering was different. Clones were read by immunoSEQ multiplex PCR, and TCRdb kept only the in-frame ones, dropping some. V and J calls and clone size are as listed in that table; D and trimming were resolved from the DNA. This table holds 950,000 to 1,300,000 clones, under 80% found once. CDR3 length equals 17 residues. J gave up 5 bases and V 3 bases, and 10 bases lay outside the gene matches. CDR1 SGHDT and CDR2 YYEEEE come from the germline V gene. Each sample came from a Caucasian adult donor living in Nashville, Tennessee.

The TCR comes from a man aged 18-30 years in good health. Sequencing was performed on memory CD4+ T cells sorted from blood. Subset defined: CD45RA-negative fraction. The chain links TRBV5-6 to TRBJ2-7; TRBD2 aligns across 14 bases. CDR3 nucleotide sequence: TGTGCCAGCAGCTCCGGACTAGCGGGAGGTAATTCCCACGAGCAGTACTTC. It encodes CASSSGLAGGNSHEQYF.